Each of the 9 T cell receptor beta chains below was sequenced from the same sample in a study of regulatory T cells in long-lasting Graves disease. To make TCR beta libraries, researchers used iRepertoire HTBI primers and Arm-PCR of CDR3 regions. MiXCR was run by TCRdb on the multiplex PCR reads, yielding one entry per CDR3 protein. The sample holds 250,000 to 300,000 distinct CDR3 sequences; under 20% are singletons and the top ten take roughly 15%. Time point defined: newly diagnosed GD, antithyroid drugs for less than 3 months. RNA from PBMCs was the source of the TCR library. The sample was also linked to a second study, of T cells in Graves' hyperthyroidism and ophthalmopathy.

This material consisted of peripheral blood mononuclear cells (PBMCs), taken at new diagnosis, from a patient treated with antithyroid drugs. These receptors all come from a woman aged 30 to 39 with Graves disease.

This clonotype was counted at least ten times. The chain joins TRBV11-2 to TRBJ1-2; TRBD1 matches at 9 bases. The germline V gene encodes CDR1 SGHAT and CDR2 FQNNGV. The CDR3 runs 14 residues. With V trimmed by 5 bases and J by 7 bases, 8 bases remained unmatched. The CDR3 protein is CASSAYGGQGGYTF. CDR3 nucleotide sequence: TGTGCCAGCAGCGCGTATGGGGGACAGGGTGGCTACACCTTC. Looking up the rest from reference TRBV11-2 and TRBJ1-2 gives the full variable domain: EAGVAQSPRYKIIEKRQSVAFWCNPISGHATLYWYQQILGQGPKLLIQFQNNGVVDDSQLPKDRFSAERLKGVDSTLKIQPAKLEDSAVYLCASSAYGGQGGYTFGSGTRLTVV.

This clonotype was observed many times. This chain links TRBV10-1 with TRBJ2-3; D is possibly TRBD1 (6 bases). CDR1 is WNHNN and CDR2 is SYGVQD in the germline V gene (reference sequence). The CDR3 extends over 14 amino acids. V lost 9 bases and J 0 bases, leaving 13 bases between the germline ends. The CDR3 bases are TGCGCCAGAAATACAGGGTCTAGCACAGATACGCAGTATTTT. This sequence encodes CARNTGSSTDTQYF.

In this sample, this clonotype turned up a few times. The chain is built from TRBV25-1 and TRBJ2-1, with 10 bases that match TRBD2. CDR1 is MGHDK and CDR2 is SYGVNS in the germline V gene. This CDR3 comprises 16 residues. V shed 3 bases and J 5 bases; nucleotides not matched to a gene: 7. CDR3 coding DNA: TGTGCCAGCAGTGATCCTAGCGGGGGTGAAAACAATGAGCAGTTCTTC. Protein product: CASSDPSGGENNEQFF.

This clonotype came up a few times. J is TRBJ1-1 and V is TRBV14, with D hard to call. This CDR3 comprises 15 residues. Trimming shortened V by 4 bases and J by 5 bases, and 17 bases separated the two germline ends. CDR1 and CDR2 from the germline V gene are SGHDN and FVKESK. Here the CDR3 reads CASSPRSQRWTEAFF. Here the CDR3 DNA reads TGTGCCAGCAGCCCTCGTTCCCAAAGGTGGACTGAAGCTTTCTTT.

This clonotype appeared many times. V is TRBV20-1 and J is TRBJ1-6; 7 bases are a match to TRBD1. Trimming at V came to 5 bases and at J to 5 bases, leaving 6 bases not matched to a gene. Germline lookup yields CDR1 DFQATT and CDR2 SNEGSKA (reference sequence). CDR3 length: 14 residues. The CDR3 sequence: CSARQGTHNSPLHF. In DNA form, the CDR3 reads TGCAGTGCTCGACAGGGAACACATAATTCACCCCTCCACTTT.

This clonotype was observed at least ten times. CDR3 nucleotide sequence: TGCGCCAGCAGCATTAAACGGGGCACTGAAGCTTTCTTT. Translating gives CASSIKRGTEAFF. V usage is TRBV5-1 and J usage is TRBJ1-1; D gene ambiguous. The germline CDR1 and CDR2 sequences are SGHRS and YFSETQ. The V and J ends lost 4 bases and 4 bases respectively, with 11 bases between them. The CDR3 has 13 amino acids.

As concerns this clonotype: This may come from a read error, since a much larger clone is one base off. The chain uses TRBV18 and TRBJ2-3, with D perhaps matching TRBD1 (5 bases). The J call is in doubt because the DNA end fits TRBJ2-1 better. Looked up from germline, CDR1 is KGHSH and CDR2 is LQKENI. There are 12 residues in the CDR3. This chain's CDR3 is CTSSVRGDEQFF. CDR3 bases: TGTACCAGCTCGGTTAGGGGCGATGAGCAGTTCTTC.

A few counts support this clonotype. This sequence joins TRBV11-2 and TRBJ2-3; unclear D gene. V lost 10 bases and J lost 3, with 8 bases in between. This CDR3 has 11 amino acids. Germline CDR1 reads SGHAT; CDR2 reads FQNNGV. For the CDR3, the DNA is TGTGCCACCCTTCAAACAGATACGCAGTATTTT. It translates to CATLQTDTQYF.

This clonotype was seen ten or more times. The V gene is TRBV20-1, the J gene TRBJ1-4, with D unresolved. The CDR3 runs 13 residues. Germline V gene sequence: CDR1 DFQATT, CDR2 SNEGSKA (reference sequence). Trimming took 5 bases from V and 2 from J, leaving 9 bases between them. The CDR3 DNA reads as TGCAGTGCTGGATACGGGACTAATGAAAAACTGTTTTTT. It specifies CSAGYGTNEKLFF.